These 18 T cell receptor beta chains originate from one sample sequenced in a study of blood T cell repertoires in COVID-19. Sequencing used immunoSEQ multiplex PCR; TCRdb keeps in-frame clones, though not all of them. This table has some 200,000 clones, about 91% appearing once. Specimen: peripheral blood. These receptors were collected from a woman between 40 and 50 years old with acute or convalescent COVID-19.

The chain links TRBV7-8 to TRBJ2-1; D not certain. The ends were cut back, 8 bases at V and 4 bases at J, with 15 bases in the middle. This CDR3 has 14 amino acids. The germline V gene encodes CDR1 SGHVS and CDR2 FQNEAQ. The chain's CDR3 is CASAPPPSYNEQFF. The CDR3, as DNA: TGTGCCAGCGCCCCTCCTCCTAGTTACAATGAGCAGTTCTTC. The full variable domain, its missing parts supplied by reference TRBV7-8 and TRBJ2-1, is GAGVSQSPRYKVAKRGQDVALRCDPISGHVSLFWYQQALGQGPEFLTYFQNEAQLDKSGLPSDRFFAERPEGSVSTLKIQRTQQEDSAVYLCASAPPPSYNEQFFGPGTRLTVL.

The chain employs TRBV5-5 and TRBJ2-7; perhaps TRBD2 as D (5 bases). The CDR3 is made up of 17 amino acids. Trimming cost V 6 bases and J 4 bases, with 26 bases left between them. CDR1 is SGHKS and CDR2 is YYEKEE in the germline V gene (reference sequence). DNA for the CDR3: TGTGCCAGCACTGGAGAGAGGGTGTTGGGTTATTTGTACGAGCAGTACGTC. Translating gives CASTGERVLGYLYEQYV.

CDR3 region: CAISEGGGYGYTF. CDR3 in DNA: TGTGCCATCAGTGAGGGCGGGGGCTATGGCTACACCTTC. The chain combines TRBV10-3 with TRBJ1-2, with a possible D match to TRBD1 (5 bases). The germline V gene encodes CDR1 ENHRY and CDR2 SYGVKD. V lost 2 bases and J 4 bases, leaving 8 bases between the germline ends. The CDR3 extends over 13 amino acids.

J is TRBJ1-6 and V is TRBV18; 7 nucleotides agree with TRBD1. Trimming cost V 3 bases and J 7 bases; bases outside gene matches: 3. Germline assignment: CDR1 KGHSH and CDR2 LQKENI. The length of the CDR3 is 14 residues. The CDR3 bases are TGTGCCAGCTCACCGGAGACAGGGAATTCACCCCTCCACTTT. Translated, it gives CASSPETGNSPLHF.

This clone showed up just once. V gene TRBV10-3 combines with J gene TRBJ2-7; D uncertain. V was cut by 10 bases and J by 0 bases, with 16 bases left in between. Germline V gene sequence: CDR1 ENHRY, CDR2 SYGVKD. The CDR3 consists of 14 residues. The CDR3 loop reads CATWNGPSSYEQYV. CDR3 bases: TGTGCCACGTGGAACGGCCCTAGCTCCTACGAGCAGTACGTC.

The chain employs TRBV4-1 and TRBJ2-1; 10 nucleotides line up with TRBD2. Germline CDR1 reads MGHRA; CDR2 reads YSYEKL. V lost 1 base to trimming and J lost 2 bases; unmatched junction nucleotides: 2. This CDR3 region has 16 residues. The CDR3 here is CASSQGSGGAYNEQFF. The CDR3 DNA is TGCGCCAGCAGCCAAGGGAGCGGGGGGGCCTACAATGAGCAGTTCTTC.

CDR3 residues: CASSLVAGTTYEQYV. For the CDR3, the DNA is TGTGCCAGCAGCTTAGTCGCCGGGACTACCTACGAGCAGTACGTC. The chain joins TRBV11-2 to TRBJ2-7; 7 bases agree with TRBD2. Germline V gives CDR1 SGHAT, CDR2 FQNNGV. The CDR3 spans 15 residues. V trimming: 1 base; J trimming: 2 bases; junction bases outside the gene matches: 5.

On this clone itself: One junction end disagrees with the germline gene, perhaps due to a read error. J is TRBJ2-2 and V is TRBV2; D possibly corresponds to TRBD1 (7 bases). The CDR3 spans 14 residues. Germline V gene data show CDR1 as SNHLY and CDR2 as FYNNEI. The CDR3 sequence is CASSARGDTGELFF. CDR3 bases: TGTGCCAGCAGCGCCAGGGGGGACACCGGAGAGCTGTTTTTT.

The genes are TRBV7-2 and TRBJ2-5; the D gene is possibly TRBD1 (5 bases). Germline CDR1 SGHTA, CDR2 FQGNSA. V lost 1 base, J lost 14 bases, and 17 bases lay in between. The CDR3 has 13 residues. CDR3 coding DNA: TGTGCCAGCAGCTTAGACCCAGGGAAGACCCCATACTTC. Translation gives CASSLDPGKTPYF. Looking up the rest from reference TRBV7-2 and TRBJ2-5 gives the full variable domain: GAGVSQSPSNKVTEKGKDVELRCDPISGHTALYWYRQSLGQGLEFLIYFQGNSAPDKSGLPSDRFSAERTGGSVSTLTIQRTQQEDSAVYLCASSLDPGKTPYFGPGTRLLVL.

The chain is built from TRBV11-2 and TRBJ1-3; a possible D gene is TRBD1 (5 bases). Germline loops: CDR1 SGHAT, CDR2 FQNNGV. Trimming cost V 5 bases and J 0 bases, with 14 bases left between them. The CDR3 loop spans 16 amino acids. The CDR3 region is CASSAGHASSGNTIYF. As DNA, the CDR3 is TGTGCCAGCAGCGCCGGACACGCCAGCTCTGGAAACACCATATATTTT.

The V and J genes are TRBV6-4 and TRBJ2-2, with a possible D match to TRBD2 (5 bases). The CDR3 runs to 12 residues. Germline CDR1 is MRHNA and CDR2 is SNTAGT. Trimming removed 8 bases at V and 2 bases at J, with 6 bases between. This chain's CDR3 is CASRGNTGELFF. The CDR3 DNA reads as TGTGCCAGCCGGGGAAACACCGGGGAGCTGTTTTTT.

DNA for the CDR3: TGTGCCAGCAGCTTAGCGCCGTTCGAAGTCTCGACAGGGTTGGCCGGGGAGCTGTTTTTT. Translating gives CASSLAPFEVSTGLAGELFF. The V and J genes are TRBV7-6 and TRBJ2-2, with 7 bases that match TRBD1. Germline CDR1 SGHVS, CDR2 FNYEAQ. The CDR3 spans 20 residues. The trim removed 0 bases at V and 6 bases at J, leaving 19 bases unmatched.

V usage is TRBV27 and J usage is TRBJ2-3; D unresolved. Deletions cut 0 bases from V and 0 bases from J, with 22 bases between. The CDR3 is made up of 20 amino acids. Looked up from germline, CDR1 is MNHEY and CDR2 is SMNVEV (reference sequence). The CDR3 nucleotides are TGTGCCAGCAGTTTATCCCTCCTACCCTCCGGCGGAGCAAGCACAGATACGCAGTATTTT. Encoded protein: CASSLSLLPSGGASTDTQYF.

As DNA, the CDR3 is TGTGCCAGCAGTCGAGGACAGGGGGCAATGAACACTGAAGCTTTCTTT. It is translated as CASSRGQGAMNTEAFF. The rearrangement links TRBV27 to TRBJ1-1, with 11 bases matching TRBD1. The germline V gene encodes CDR1 MNHEY and CDR2 SMNVEV (reference sequence). This CDR3 region has 16 residues. V shed 5 bases, J shed 0 bases, and the junction held 5 bases outside the gene matches.

The chain is built from TRBV28 and TRBJ1-1; TRBD1 matches 7 bases. The germline gives CDR1 MDHEN, CDR2 SYDVKM. Germline trimming cut 4 bases from V and 0 bases from J; bases unmatched to any gene: 5. The CDR3 consists of 15 residues. The CDR3 nucleotides are TGTGCCAGCAGTTCCCCGGACAGGATGAACACTGAAGCTTTCTTT. Protein: CASSSPDRMNTEAFF.

The chain employs TRBV2 and TRBJ1-2, with 10 bases matching TRBD1. CDR1 is SNHLY and CDR2 is FYNNEI in the germline V gene. The V and J ends lost 6 bases and 4 bases, in that order; junction bases with no gene match: 5. This CDR3 has 14 amino acids. The CDR3 region has the DNA TGTGCCAGCAGGCGGACAGGGGGTATCTATGGCTACACCTTC. It codes for CASRRTGGIYGYTF.

The genes are TRBV18 and TRBJ2-5, with 7 bases that match TRBD1. J gave up 2 bases and V 6 bases, and 3 bases lay outside the gene matches. The CDR3 contains 13 residues. Germline V lookup: CDR1 KGHSH, CDR2 LQKENI. CDR3 in DNA: TGTGCCAGCTCTCGGGGACAGCAAGAGACCCAGTACTTC. It yields the protein CASSRGQQETQYF.

This chain links TRBV6-2 or TRBV6-3 with TRBJ2-1; possibly TRBD1 for D (6 bases). Germline V lookup: CDR1 MNHEY, CDR2 SVGEGT. The CDR3 totals 18 residues. Trimming removed 6 bases from V and 0 bases from J, with 21 bases in between. This chain's CDR3 is CASSLNLRDTFSYNEQFF. CDR3 sequence (DNA): TGTGCCAGCAGCCTAAACCTCAGGGACACCTTCTCCTACAATGAGCAGTTCTTC.